A single sample gave rise to the 8 T cell receptor beta chains below, sequenced in a study of CD8+ T cells in alopecia areata. The sequencing template was cDNA reverse transcribed from extracted RNA. Profiled with immunoSEQ multiplex PCR; TCRdb holds only in-frame clones, not every one. The sample yields 110,000 to 150,000 clones, 62% seen once. Sequences were obtained from CD8+ T cells sorted from blood. The receptors here all came from a human donor in good health.

J is TRBJ2-1 and V is TRBV6-5, with a weak D call TRBD1 (6 bases). The CDR3 totals 14 residues. V was pared by 2 bases and J by 8 bases, with 13 bases between. Germline lookup yields CDR1 MNHEY and CDR2 SVGAGI. DNA for the CDR3: TGTGCCAGCAGTTACGCAACAGGGATTTATGAGCAGTTCTTC. Residues: CASSYATGIYEQFF.

This clone has only a few counts. V and J are TRBV30 and TRBJ2-1, with D maybe TRBD2 (5 bases). Deletions cut 0 bases from V and 2 bases from J, with 11 bases between. The CDR3 consists of 15 residues. From germline, CDR1 is GTSNPN and CDR2 SVGIG (reference sequence). CDR3 DNA: TGTGCCTGGAGTGTACCGGGAACAGCCTACAATGAGCAGTTCTTC. It specifies CAWSVPGTAYNEQFF. Supplemented by reference TRBV30 and TRBJ2-1, the full variable domain reads SQTIHQWPATLVQPVGSPLSLECTVEGTSNPNLYWYRQAAGRGLQLLFYSVGIGQISSEVPQNLSASRPQDRQFILSSKKLLLSDSGFYLCAWSVPGTAYNEQFFGPGTRLTVL.

This rearrangement joins TRBV28 to TRBJ2-1; TRBD2 is a possible D gene (5 bases). V lost 3 bases to trimming and J lost 1 base, with 10 bases between them. Germline V gives CDR1 MDHEN, CDR2 SYDVKM. The CDR3 is made up of 15 amino acids. The CDR3 nucleotides read TGTGCCAGCAGTTTTAACCGGGAATCCTACAATGAGCAGTTCTTC. Its protein product is CASSFNRESYNEQFF.

The chain couples TRBV4-1 to TRBJ2-5; D is tentatively TRBD1 or TRBD2 (5 bases each). The CDR3 length is 17 residues. Germline V CDR1 and CDR2: MGHRA, YSYEKL. The V and J ends lost 0 bases and 1 base respectively, with 15 bases between them. The CDR3 here is CASSQDLWDRTQETQYF. In DNA, the CDR3 is TGCGCCAGCAGCCAAGATCTCTGGGACCGAACCCAAGAGACCCAGTACTTC.

The chain joins TRBV29-1 to TRBJ1-2, with D maybe TRBD1 (6 bases). CDR1 and CDR2 (germline): SQVTM, ANQGSEA. This CDR3 contains 17 residues. Trimming stripped 0 bases from V and 0 bases from J, with 17 bases between. The DNA for the CDR3 is TGCAGCGTTGAAGATCAGACAGGACGTGTTGCTAACTATGGCTACACCTTC. This translates into CSVEDQTGRVANYGYTF.

The V call is TRBV6-1, the J call TRBJ2-1, with 7 bases aligning to TRBD2. The V gene end was trimmed by 0 bases and the J gene end by 0 bases; junction bases not matched to a gene: 2. CDR1 MNHNS and CDR2 SASEGT come from the germline V gene. The CDR3 covers 16 residues. CDR3 sequence (DNA): TGTGCCAGCAGTGAAGCCGGCGGGAGCTCCTACAATGAGCAGTTCTTC. This sequence encodes CASSEAGGSSYNEQFF.

The chain recombines TRBV7-9 with TRBJ2-5, with 10 positions matching TRBD2. Germline V gene lookup returns CDR1 SEHNR and CDR2 FQNEAQ (reference sequence). CDR3 length: 16 amino acids. V gave up 1 base and J gave up 1 base; unmatched junction bases: 3. The CDR3 sequence: CASSLGLAGRQETQYF. Here the CDR3 DNA reads TGTGCCAGCAGCTTAGGACTAGCGGGCCGCCAAGAGACCCAGTACTTC.

This clone was observed a handful of times. The chain carries TRBV6-5 and TRBJ2-7; a possible D gene is TRBD1 (6 bases). Trimming cost V 2 bases and J 1 base, with 9 bases left between them. The CDR3 contains 14 residues. Germline V lookup: CDR1 MNHEY, CDR2 SVGAGI. CDR3 region: CASSYQGSSYEQYF. CDR3 in DNA: TGTGCCAGCAGTTACCAGGGGTCATCCTACGAGCAGTACTTC.